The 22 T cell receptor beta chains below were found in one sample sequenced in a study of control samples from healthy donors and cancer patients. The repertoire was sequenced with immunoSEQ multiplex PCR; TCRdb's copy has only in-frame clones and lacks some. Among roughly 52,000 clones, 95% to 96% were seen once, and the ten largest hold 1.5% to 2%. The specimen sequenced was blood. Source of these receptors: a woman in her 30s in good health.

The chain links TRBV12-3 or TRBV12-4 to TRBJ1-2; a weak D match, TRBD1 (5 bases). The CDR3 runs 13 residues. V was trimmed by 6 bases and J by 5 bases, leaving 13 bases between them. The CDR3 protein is CASSLQGGYGYTF. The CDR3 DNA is TGTGCCAGCAGCCTCCAGGGAGGGTATGGCTACACCTTC.

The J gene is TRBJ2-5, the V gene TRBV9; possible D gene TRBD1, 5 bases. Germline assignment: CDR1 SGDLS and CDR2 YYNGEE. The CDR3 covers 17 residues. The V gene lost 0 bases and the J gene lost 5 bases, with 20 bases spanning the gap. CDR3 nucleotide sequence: TGTGCCAGCAGCGTAGGACAGACCATCGTTAGTTCGGAGACCCAGTACTTC. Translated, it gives CASSVGQTIVSSETQYF.

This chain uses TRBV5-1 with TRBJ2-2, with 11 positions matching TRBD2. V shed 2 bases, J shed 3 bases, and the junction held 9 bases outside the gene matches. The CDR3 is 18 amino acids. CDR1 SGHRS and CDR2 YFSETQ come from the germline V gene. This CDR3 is CASSLPPASGRYTGELFF. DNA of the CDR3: TGCGCCAGCAGCTTACCCCCCGCTAGCGGGAGGTACACCGGGGAGCTGTTTTTT.

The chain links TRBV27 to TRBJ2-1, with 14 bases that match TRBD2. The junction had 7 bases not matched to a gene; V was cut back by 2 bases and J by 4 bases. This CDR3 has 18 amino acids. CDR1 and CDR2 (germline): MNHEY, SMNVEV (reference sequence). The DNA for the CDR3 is TGTGCCAGCAGTTTACTGACTAGCGGGAGGGCCGGGTACAATGAGCAGTTCTTC. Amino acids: CASSLLTSGRAGYNEQFF.

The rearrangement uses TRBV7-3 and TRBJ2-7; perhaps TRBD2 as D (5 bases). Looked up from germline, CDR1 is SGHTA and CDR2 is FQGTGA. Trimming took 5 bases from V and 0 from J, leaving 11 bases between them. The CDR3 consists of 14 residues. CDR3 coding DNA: TGTGCCAGCAGCCCGTCACGGGACTCCTACGAGCAGTACTTC. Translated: CASSPSRDSYEQYF.

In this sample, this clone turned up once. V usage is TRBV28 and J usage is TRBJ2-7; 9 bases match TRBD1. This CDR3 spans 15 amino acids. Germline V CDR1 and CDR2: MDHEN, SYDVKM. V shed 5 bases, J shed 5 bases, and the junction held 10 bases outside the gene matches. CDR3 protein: CASSPLRDRDHEQYF. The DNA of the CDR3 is TGTGCCAGCAGTCCTCTCCGGGACAGGGACCACGAGCAGTACTTC.

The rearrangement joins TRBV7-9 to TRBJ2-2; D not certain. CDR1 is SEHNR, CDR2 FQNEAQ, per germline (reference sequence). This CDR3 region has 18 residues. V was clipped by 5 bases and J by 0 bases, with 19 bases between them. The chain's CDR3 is CASSRPVDGNANTGELFF. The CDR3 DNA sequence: TGTGCCAGCAGCCGGCCCGTTGACGGAAACGCGAACACCGGGGAGCTGTTTTTT.

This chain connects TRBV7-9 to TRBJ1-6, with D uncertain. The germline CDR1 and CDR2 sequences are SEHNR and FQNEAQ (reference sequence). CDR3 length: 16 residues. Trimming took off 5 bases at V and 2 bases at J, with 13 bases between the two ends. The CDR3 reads CASSPTATPYNSPLHF. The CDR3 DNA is TGTGCCAGCAGCCCTACAGCGACCCCCTATAATTCACCCCTCCACTTT.

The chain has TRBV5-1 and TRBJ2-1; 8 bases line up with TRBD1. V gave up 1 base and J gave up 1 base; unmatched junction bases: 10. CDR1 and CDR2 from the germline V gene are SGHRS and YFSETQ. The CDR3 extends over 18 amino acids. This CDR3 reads CASSLTGQGSRSYNEQFF. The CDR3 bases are TGCGCCAGCAGCTTGACAGGACAGGGAAGCCGATCCTACAATGAGCAGTTCTTC.

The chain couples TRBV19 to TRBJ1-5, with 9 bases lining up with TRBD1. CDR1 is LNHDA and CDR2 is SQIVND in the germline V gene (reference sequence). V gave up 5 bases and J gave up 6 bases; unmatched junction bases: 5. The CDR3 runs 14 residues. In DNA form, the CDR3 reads TGTGCCAGTAGTTGGGACAGGGTCCCTCAGCCCCAGCATTTT. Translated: CASSWDRVPQPQHF.

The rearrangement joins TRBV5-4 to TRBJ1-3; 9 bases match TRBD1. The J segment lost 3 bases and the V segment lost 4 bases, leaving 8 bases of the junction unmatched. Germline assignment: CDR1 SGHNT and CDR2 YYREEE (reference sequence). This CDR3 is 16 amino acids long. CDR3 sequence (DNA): TGTGCCAGCAGCCCGGGACAGGGTACGAGTGGAAACACCATATATTTT. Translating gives CASSPGQGTSGNTIYF.

The CDR3 bases are TGCAGCGGGTCCGGGACAGGGTTAAACGAGCAGTACTTC. Protein: CSGSGTGLNEQYF. The J gene is TRBJ2-7, the V gene TRBV29-1; 9 positions agree with TRBD1. V lost 7 bases and J lost 5; bases outside the gene matches: 9. In germline, CDR1 is SQVTM, CDR2 ANQGSEA. The CDR3 has 13 residues.

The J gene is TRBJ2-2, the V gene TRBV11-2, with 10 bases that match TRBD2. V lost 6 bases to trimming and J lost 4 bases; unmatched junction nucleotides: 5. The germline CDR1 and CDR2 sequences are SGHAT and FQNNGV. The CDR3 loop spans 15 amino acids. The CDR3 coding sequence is TGTGCCAGCAGGCCAGTAGCGGGAGGCACCGGGGAGCTGTTTTTT. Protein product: CASRPVAGGTGELFF.

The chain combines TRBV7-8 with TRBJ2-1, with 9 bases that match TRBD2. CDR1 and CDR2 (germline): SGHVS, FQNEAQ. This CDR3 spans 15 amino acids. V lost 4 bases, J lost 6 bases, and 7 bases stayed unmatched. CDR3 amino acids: CASSSRTSVINEQFF. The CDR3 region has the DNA TGTGCCAGCAGCTCCCGGACTAGCGTAATCAATGAGCAGTTCTTC.

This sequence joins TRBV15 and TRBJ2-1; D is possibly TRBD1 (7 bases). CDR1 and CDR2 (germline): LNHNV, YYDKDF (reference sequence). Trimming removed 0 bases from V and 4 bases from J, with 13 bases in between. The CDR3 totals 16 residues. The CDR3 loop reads CATSRESGGGYNEQFF. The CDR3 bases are TGTGCCACCAGCAGAGAATCAGGGGGAGGTTACAATGAGCAGTTCTTC.

The chain's CDR3 is CATMKGSGYEQYF. Here the CDR3 DNA reads TGTGCCACCATGAAGGGTAGCGGCTACGAGCAGTACTTC. This chain links TRBV15 with TRBJ2-7, with D perhaps TRBD2 (6 bases). CDR1 is LNHNV, CDR2 YYDKDF, per germline (reference sequence). The V gene lost 7 bases and the J gene lost 3 bases, with 13 bases spanning the gap. The CDR3 extends over 13 amino acids.

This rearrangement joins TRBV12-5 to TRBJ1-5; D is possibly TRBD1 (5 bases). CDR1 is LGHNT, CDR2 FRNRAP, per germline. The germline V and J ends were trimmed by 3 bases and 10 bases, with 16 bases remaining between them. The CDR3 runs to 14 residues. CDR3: CASGFSRDEGPQHF. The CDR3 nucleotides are TGTGCTAGTGGTTTCTCCAGGGACGAGGGTCCCCAGCATTTT.

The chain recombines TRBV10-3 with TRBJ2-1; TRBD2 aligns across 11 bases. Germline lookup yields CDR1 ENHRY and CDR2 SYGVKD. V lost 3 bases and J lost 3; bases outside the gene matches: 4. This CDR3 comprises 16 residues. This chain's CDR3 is CAISDLLAGVYNEQFF. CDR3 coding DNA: TGTGCCATCAGTGATCTACTAGCGGGGGTCTACAATGAGCAGTTCTTC.

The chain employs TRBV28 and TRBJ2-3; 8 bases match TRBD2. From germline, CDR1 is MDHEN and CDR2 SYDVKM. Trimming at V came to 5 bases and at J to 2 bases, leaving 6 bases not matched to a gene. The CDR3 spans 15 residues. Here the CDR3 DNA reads TGTGCCAGCAGTGTAACTAGCGGCCTCACAGATACGCAGTATTTT. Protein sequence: CASSVTSGLTDTQYF.

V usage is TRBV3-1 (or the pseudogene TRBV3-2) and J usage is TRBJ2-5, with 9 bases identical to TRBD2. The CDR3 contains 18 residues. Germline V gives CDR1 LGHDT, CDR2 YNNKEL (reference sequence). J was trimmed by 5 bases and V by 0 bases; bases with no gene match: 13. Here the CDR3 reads CASSQDGVVAGVVETQYF. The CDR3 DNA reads TGTGCCAGCAGCCAAGATGGGGTAGTAGCGGGAGTCGTGGAGACCCAGTACTTC.

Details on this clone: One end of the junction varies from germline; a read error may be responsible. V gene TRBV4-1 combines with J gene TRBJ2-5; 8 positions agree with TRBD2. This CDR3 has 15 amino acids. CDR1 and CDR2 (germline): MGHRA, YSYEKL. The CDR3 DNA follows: TGCGCCAGCAGCCTTACCGGACTAGCACAAGAGGCCCAGTACTTC. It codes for CASSLTGLAQEAQYF.

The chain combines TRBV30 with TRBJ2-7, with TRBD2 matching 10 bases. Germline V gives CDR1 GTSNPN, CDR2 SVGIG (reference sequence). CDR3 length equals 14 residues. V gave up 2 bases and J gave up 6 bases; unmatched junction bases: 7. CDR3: CAWSRLAGVFEQYF. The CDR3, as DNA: TGTGCCTGGAGTCGGCTAGCGGGAGTATTCGAGCAGTACTTC.